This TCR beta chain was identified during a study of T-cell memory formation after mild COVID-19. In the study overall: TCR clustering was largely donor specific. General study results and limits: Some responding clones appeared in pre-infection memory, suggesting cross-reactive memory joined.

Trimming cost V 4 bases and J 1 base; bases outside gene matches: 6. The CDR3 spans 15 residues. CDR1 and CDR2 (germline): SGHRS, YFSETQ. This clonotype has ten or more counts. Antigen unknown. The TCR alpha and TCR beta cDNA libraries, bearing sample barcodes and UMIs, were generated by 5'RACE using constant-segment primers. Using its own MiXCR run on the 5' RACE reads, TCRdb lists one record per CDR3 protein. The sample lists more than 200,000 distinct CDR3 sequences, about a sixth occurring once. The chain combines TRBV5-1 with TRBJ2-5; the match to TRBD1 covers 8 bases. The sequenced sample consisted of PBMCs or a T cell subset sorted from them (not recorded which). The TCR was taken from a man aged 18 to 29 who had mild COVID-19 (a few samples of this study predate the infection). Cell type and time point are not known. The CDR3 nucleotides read TGCGCCAGCAGCCCGGTAACAGGGGGCCAAGAGACCCAGTACTTC. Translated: CASSPVTGGQETQYF.